Listed below are T cell receptor beta chains from one sample, sequenced in a study of T cells in Graves' hyperthyroidism and ophthalmopathy. TCRdb re-called the multiplex PCR reads with MiXCR, one entry per CDR3 protein. The sample shows 800,000 or so distinct CDR3 sequences, approximately 40% of them seen only once. The material sequenced was blood. These receptors were collected from a man between 18 and 35 years old with Graves' hyperthyroidism. Both conserved end residues are part of each CDR3. Each record gives: CDR3 DNA, CDR3 protein, D gene, clone size, CDR3 length, J gene, V gene. A D gene is named only where the DNA matches it firmly. Size is stated for part of the rows, as once, few or many counts, or as a class when the clone is expanded.

cdr3_nt: TGTGCCAGCAGTTTACAGGAAACCTACGAGCAGTACTTC
cdr3_aa: CASSLQETYEQYF
d_call: NA
clone_size: NA
cdr3_length: 13
j_call: TRBJ2-7
v_call: TRBV6-5

cdr3_nt: TGTGCCAGCAGTTACTCACAACTGAACACTGAAGCTTTCTTT
cdr3_aa: CASSYSQLNTEAFF
d_call: NA
clone_size: few
cdr3_length: 14
j_call: TRBJ1-1
v_call: TRBV6-5

cdr3_nt: TGCAGCGTTGAAGATCCGGGGGACCACTTCTCTGGGGCCAACGTCCTGACTTTC
cdr3_aa: CSVEDPGDHFSGANVLTF
d_call: NA
clone_size: many
cdr3_length: 18
j_call: TRBJ2-6
v_call: TRBV29-1

cdr3_nt: TGTGCCAGCAGCTTAAGGGGCGACAGGCTAATGAACACTGAAGCTTTCTTT
cdr3_aa: CASSLRGDRLMNTEAFF
d_call: NA
clone_size: many
cdr3_length: 17
j_call: TRBJ1-1
v_call: TRBV7-6

cdr3_nt: TGTGCCAGCAGCTTGGGTCGGGGGTCTTGGACTGAAGCTTTCTTT
cdr3_aa: CASSLGRGSWTEAFF
d_call: NA
clone_size: NA
cdr3_length: 15
j_call: TRBJ1-1
v_call: TRBV5-8

cdr3_nt: TGTGCCAGCAGCCGGATGGACGGGAGTAAGTACGAGCAGTACTTC
cdr3_aa: CASSRMDGSKYEQYF
d_call: NA
clone_size: NA
cdr3_length: 15
j_call: TRBJ2-7
v_call: TRBV5-8

cdr3_nt: TGTGCCAGCAGCCCCCAAGGAGAAACGAACACCGGGGAGCTGTTTTTT
cdr3_aa: CASSPQGETNTGELFF
d_call: NA
clone_size: NA
cdr3_length: 16
j_call: TRBJ2-2
v_call: TRBV7-6

cdr3_nt: TGCAGTGCTAGGCGGCAGCCTAACACTGAAGCTTTCTTT
cdr3_aa: CSARRQPNTEAFF
d_call: NA
clone_size: NA
cdr3_length: 13
j_call: TRBJ1-1
v_call: TRBV20-1

cdr3_nt: TGTGCCAGCAGTTTCAGGACTGAAGCTTTCTTT
cdr3_aa: CASSFRTEAFF
d_call: NA
clone_size: many
cdr3_length: 11
j_call: TRBJ1-1
v_call: TRBV12-3/TRBV12-4

cdr3_nt: TGTGCCAGCAGGGGGGGGCCGAATTCACCCCTCCACTTT
cdr3_aa: CASRGGPNSPLHF
d_call: NA
clone_size: NA
cdr3_length: 13
j_call: TRBJ1-6
v_call: TRBV2

cdr3_nt: TGCGCCAGCAGCCCTCGGGACGGCATGAGAACCTTC
cdr3_aa: CASSPRDGMRTF
d_call: NA
clone_size: NA
cdr3_length: 12
j_call: TRBJ1-2
v_call: TRBV5-1

cdr3_nt: TGTGCCAGCAGTTACTCTGGGGGATCGAACACCGGGGAGCTGTTTTTT
cdr3_aa: CASSYSGGSNTGELFF
d_call: NA
clone_size: few
cdr3_length: 16
j_call: TRBJ2-2
v_call: TRBV6-5

cdr3_nt: TGTGCCAGCAGCTTGGGCAGGGCGTGGGAGCAGTACTTC
cdr3_aa: CASSLGRAWEQYF
d_call: NA
clone_size: NA
cdr3_length: 13
j_call: TRBJ2-7
v_call: TRBV7-2